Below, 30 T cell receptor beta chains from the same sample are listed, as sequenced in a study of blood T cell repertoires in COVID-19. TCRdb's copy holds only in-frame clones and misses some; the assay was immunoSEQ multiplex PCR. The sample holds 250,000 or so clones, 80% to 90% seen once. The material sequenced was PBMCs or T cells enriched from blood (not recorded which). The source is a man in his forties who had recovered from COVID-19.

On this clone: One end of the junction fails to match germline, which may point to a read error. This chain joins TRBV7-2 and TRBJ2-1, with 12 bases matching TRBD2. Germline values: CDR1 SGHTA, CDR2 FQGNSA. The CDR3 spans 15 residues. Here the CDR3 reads CASSVASGGANEQFF. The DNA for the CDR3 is TGTGCCAGCAGCGTAGCTAGCGGGGGGGCAAATGAGCAGTTCTTC.

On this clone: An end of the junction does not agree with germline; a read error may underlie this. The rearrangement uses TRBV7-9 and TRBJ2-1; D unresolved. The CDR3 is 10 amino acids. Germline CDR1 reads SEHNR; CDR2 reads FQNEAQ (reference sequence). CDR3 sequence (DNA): TGTGCCAGCAGCGGAACGGAGCTGTTCTTC. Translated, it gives CASSGTELFF.

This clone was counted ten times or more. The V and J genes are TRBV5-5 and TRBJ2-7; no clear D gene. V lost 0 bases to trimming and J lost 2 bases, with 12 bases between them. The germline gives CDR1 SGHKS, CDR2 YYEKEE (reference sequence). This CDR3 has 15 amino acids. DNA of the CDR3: TGTGCCAGCAGCTTGGCCGGTAACGAAGCCTACGAGCAGTACTTC. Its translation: CASSLAGNEAYEQYF.

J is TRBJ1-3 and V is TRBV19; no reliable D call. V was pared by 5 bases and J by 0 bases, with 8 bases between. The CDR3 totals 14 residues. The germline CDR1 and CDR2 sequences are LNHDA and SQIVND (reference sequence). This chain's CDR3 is CASSQTVSGNTIYF. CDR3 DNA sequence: TGTGCCAGTAGTCAAACAGTCTCTGGAAACACCATATATTTT.

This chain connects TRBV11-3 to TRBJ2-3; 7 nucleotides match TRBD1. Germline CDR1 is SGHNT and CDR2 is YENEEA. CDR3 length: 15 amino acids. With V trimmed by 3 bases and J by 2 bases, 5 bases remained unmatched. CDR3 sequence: CASSLRQGVTDTQYF. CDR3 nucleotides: TGTGCCAGCAGCTTGAGGCAGGGGGTCACAGATACGCAGTATTTT. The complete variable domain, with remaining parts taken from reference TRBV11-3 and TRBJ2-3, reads EAGVVQSPRYKIIEKKQPVAFWCNPISGHNTLYWYLQNLGQGPELLIRYENEEAVDDSQLPKDRFSAERLKGVDSTLKIQPAELGDSAVYLCASSLRQGVTDTQYFGPGTRLTVL.

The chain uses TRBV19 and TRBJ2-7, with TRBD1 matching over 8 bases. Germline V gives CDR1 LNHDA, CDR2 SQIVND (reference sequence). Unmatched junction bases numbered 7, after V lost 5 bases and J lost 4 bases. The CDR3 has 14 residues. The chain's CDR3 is CASSDGTGVYEQYF. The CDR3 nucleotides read TGTGCCAGTAGTGACGGGACAGGAGTTTACGAGCAGTACTTC.

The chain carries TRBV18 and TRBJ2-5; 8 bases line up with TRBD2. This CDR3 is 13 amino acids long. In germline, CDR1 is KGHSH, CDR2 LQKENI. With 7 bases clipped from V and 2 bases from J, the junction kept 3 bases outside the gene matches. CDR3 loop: CASLQREQETQYF. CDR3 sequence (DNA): TGTGCCAGCTTACAGCGGGAGCAAGAGACCCAGTACTTC. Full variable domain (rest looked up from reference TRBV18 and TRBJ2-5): NAGVMQNPRHLVRRRGQEARLRCSPMKGHSHVYWYRQLPEEGLKFMVYLQKENIIDESGMPKERFSAEFPKEGPSILRIQQVVRGDSAAYFCASLQREQETQYFGPGTRLLVL.

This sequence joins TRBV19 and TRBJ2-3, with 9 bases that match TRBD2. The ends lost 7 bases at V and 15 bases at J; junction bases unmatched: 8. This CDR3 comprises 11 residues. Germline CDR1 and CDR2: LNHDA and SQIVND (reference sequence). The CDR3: CASIASGAPYF. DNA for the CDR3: TGTGCCAGTATTGCTAGCGGGGCCCCCTATTTT.

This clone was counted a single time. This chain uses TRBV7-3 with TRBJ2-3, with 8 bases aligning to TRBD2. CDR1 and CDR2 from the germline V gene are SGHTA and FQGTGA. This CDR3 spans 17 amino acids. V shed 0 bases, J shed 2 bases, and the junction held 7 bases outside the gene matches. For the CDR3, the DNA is TGTGCCAGCAGCTTAACACCTAGCGGGCCCGTCACAGATACGCAGTATTTT. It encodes CASSLTPSGPVTDTQYF.

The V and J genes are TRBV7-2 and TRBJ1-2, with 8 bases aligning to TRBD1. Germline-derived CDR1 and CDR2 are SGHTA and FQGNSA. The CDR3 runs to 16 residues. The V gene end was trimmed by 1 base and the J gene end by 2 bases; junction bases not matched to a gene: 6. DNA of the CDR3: TGTGCCAGCAGCTTAGATTGGCAGGGGGCGAACTATGGCTACACCTTC. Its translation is CASSLDWQGANYGYTF.

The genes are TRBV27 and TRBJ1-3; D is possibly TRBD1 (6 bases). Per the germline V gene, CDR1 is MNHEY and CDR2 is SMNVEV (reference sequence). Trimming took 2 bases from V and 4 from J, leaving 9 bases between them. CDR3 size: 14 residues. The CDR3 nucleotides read TGTGCCAGCAGTTTACAGGGGCCCGGAAACACCATATATTTT. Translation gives CASSLQGPGNTIYF.

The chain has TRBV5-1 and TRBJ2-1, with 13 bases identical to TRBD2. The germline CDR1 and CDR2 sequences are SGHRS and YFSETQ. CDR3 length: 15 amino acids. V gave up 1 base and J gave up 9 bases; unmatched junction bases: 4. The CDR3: CASSLNRLAGGEQFF. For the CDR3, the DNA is TGCGCCAGCAGCTTGAACAGACTAGCGGGGGGTGAGCAGTTCTTC.

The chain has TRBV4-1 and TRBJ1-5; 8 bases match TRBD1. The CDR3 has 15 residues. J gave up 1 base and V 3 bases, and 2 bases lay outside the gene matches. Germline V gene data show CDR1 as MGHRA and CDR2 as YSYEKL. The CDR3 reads CASSHGQGSNQPQHF. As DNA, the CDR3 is TGCGCCAGCAGCCACGGACAGGGAAGCAATCAGCCCCAGCATTTT.

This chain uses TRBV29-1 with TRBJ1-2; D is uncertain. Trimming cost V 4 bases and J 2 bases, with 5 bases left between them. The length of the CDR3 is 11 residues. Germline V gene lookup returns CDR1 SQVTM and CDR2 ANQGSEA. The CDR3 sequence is CSVAQNYGYTF. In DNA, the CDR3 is TGCAGCGTTGCACAAAACTATGGCTACACCTTC.

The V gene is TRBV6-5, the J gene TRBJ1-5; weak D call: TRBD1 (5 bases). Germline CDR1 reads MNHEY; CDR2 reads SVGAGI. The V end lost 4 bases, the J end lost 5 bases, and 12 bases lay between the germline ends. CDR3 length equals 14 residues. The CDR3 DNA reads TGTGCCAGCAGTTCCCTTGGGGGGGATCAGCCCCAGCATTTT. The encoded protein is CASSSLGGDQPQHF.

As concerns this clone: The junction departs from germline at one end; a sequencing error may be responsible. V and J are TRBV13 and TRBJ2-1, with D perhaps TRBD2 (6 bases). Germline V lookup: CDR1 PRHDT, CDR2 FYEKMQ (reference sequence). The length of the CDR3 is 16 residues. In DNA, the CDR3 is TGTGCCAGCAGCCTAGGGACTCTAAGCTCCTACAATGAGCAGTTCTTC. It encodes CASSLGTLSSYNEQFF. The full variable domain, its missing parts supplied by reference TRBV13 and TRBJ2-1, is AAGVIQSPRHLIKEKRETATLKCYPIPRHDTVYWYQQGPGQDPQFLISFYEKMQSDKGSIPDRFSAQQFSDYHSELNMSSLELGDSALYFCASSLGTLSSYNEQFFGPGTRLTVL.

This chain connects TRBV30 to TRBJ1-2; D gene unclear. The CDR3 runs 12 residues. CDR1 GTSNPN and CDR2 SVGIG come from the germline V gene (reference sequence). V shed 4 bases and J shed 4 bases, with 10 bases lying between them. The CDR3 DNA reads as TGTGCCTGGACCGTTATCGGCTATGGCTACACCTTC. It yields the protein CAWTVIGYGYTF.

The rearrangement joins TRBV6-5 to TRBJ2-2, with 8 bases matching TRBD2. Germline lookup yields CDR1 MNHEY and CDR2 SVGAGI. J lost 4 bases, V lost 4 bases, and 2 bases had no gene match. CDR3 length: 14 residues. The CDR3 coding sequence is TGTGCCAGCAGTTCTAGCGGGTTCACCGGGGAGCTGTTTTTT. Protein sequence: CASSSSGFTGELFF.

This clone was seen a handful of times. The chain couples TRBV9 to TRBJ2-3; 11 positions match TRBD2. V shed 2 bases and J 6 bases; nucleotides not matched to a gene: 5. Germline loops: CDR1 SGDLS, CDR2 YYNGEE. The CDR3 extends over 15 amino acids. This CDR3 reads CASSVTSGSTDTQYF. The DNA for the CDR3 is TGTGCCAGCAGCGTCACTAGCGGGAGTACCGATACGCAGTATTTT.

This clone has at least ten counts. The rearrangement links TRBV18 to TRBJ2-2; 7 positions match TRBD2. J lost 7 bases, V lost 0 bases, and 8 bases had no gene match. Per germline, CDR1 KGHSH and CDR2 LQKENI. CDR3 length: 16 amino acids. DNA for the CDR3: TGTGCCAGCTCACCACCAATCAGCGGGAAAGGCGGGGAGCTGTTTTTT. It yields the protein CASSPPISGKGGELFF. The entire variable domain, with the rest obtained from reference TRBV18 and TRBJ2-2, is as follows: NAGVMQNPRHLVRRRGQEARLRCSPMKGHSHVYWYRQLPEEGLKFMVYLQKENIIDESGMPKERFSAEFPKEGPSILRIQQVVRGDSAAYFCASSPPISGKGGELFFGEGSRLTVL.

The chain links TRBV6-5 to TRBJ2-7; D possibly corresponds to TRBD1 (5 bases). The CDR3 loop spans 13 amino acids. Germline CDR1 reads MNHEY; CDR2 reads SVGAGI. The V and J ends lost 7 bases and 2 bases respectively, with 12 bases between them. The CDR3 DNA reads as TGTGCCAGCACCACTCGGACAACCTACGAGCAGTACTTC. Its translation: CASTTRTTYEQYF.

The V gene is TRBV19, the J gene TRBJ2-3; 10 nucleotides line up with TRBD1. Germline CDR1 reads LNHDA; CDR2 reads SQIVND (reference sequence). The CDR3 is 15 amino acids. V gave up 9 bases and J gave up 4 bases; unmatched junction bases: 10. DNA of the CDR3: TGTGCCAGGGAAATACGCGGGACAGGGGCAGATACGCAGTATTTT. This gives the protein CAREIRGTGADTQYF. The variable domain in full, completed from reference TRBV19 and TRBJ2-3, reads DGGITQSPKYLFRKEGQNVTLSCEQNLNHDAMYWYRQDPGQGLRLIYYSQIVNDFQKGDIAEGYSVSREKKESFPLTVTSAQKNPTAFYLCAREIRGTGADTQYFGPGTRLTVL.

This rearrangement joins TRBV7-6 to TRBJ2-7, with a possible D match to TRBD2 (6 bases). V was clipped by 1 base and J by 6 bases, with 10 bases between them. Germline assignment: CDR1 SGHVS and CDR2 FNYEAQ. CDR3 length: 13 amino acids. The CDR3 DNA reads TGTGCCAGCAGCTTAGGACTAGATCGCGAGCAGTACTTC. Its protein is CASSLGLDREQYF.

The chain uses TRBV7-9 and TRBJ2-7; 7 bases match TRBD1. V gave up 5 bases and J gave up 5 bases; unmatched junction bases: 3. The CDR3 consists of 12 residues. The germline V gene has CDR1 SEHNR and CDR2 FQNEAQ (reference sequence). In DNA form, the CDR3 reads TGTGCCAGCAGCCCCACAGGGGACGAGCAGTACTTC. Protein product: CASSPTGDEQYF.

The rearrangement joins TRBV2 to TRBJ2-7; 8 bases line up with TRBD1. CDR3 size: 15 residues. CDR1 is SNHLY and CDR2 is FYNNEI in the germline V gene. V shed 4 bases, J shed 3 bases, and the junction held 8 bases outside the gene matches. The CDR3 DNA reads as TGTGCCAGCAGTGGCACCAGGGGGCCAATCTACGAGCAGTACTTC. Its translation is CASSGTRGPIYEQYF.

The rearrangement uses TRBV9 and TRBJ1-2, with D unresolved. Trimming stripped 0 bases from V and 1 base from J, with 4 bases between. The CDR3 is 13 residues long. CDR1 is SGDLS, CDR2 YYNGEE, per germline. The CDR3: CASSVVLNYGYTF. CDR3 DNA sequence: TGTGCCAGCAGCGTAGTCCTTAACTATGGCTACACCTTC.

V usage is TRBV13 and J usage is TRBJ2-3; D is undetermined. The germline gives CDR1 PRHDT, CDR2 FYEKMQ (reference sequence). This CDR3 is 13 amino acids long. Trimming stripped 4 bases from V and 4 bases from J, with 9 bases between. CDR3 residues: CASSWLRADTQYF. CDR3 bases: TGTGCCAGCAGCTGGCTCCGGGCAGATACGCAGTATTTT.

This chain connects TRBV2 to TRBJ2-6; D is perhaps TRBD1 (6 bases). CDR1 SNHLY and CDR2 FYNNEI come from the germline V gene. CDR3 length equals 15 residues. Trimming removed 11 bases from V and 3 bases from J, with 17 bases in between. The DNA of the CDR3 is TGTGCCGGCCACGGACAGAACGATGGGGCCAACGTCCTGACTTTC. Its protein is CAGHGQNDGANVLTF.

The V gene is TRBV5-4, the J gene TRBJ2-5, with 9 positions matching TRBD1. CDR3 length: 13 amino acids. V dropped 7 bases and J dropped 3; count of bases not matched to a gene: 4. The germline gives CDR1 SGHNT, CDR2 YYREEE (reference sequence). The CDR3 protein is CASSQGAEETQYF. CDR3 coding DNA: TGTGCCAGCTCACAGGGGGCGGAAGAGACCCAGTACTTC. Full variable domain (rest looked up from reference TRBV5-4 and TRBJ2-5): ETGVTQSPTHLIKTRGQQVTLRCSSQSGHNTVSWYQQALGQGPQFIFQYYREEENGRGNFPPRFSGLQFPNYSSELNVNALELDDSALYLCASSQGAEETQYFGPGTRLLVL.

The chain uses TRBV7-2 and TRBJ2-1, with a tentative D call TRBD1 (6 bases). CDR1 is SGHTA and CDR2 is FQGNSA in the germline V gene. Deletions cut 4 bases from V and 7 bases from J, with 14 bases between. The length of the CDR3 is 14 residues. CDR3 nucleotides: TGTGCCAGCAGCTCAAGGGCCAGGGGTAATGAGCAGTTCTTC. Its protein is CASSSRARGNEQFF. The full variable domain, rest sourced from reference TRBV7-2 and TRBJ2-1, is GAGVSQSPSNKVTEKGKDVELRCDPISGHTALYWYRQSLGQGLEFLIYFQGNSAPDKSGLPSDRFSAERTGGSVSTLTIQRTQQEDSAVYLCASSSRARGNEQFFGPGTRLTVL.